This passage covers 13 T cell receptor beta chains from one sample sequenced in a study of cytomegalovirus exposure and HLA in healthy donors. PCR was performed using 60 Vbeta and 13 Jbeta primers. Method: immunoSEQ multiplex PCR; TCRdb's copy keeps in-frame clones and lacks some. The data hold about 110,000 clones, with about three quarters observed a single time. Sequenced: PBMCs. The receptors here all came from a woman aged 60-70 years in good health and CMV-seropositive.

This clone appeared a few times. The CDR3 loop is CASSPAFLDTIYF. DNA for the CDR3: TGTGCCAGCAGCCCCGCTTTCCTAGACACCATATATTTT. This rearrangement joins TRBV7-2 to TRBJ1-3; D gene ambiguous. Germline CDR1 SGHTA, CDR2 FQGNSA. Trimming took 5 bases from V and 8 from J, leaving 13 bases between them. The CDR3 runs to 13 residues.

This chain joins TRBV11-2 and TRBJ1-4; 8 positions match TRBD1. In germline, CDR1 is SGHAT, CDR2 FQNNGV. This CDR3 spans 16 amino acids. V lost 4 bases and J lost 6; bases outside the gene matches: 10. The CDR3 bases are TGTGCCAGCAGCTCCCGCGCCGGGACAGGAGATGAAAAACTGTTTTTT. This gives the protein CASSSRAGTGDEKLFF.

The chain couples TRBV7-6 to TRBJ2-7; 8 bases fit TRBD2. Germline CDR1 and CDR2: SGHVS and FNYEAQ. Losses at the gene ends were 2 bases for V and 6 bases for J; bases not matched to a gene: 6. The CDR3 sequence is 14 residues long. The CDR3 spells CASSLRSGSSEQYF. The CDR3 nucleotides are TGTGCCAGCAGCTTAAGAAGCGGGAGCAGCGAGCAGTACTTC. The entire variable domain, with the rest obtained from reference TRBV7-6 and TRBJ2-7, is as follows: GAGVSQSPRYKVTKRGQDVALRCDPISGHVSLYWYRQALGQGPEFLTYFNYEAQQDKSGLPNDRFSAERPEGSISTLTIQRTEQRDSAMYRCASSLRSGSSEQYFGPGTRLTVT.

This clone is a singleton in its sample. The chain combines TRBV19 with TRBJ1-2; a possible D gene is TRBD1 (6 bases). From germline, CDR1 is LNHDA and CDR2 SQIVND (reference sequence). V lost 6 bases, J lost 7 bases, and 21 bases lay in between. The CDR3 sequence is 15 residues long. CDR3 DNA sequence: TGTGCCAGTAGGGCCTCGGACAGATCCTGGAGTGGCTACACCTTC. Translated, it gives CASRASDRSWSGYTF.

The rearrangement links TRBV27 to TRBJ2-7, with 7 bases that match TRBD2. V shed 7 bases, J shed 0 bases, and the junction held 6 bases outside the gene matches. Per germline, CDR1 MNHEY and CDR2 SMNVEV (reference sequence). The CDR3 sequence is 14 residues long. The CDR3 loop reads CASKLGGVSYEQYF. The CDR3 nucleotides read TGTGCCAGCAAACTGGGGGGGGTCTCCTACGAGCAGTACTTC.

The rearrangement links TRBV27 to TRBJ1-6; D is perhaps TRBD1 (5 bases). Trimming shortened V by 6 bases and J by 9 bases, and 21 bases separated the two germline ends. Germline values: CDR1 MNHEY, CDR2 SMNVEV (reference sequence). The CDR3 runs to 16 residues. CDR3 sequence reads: CASSNRDGREGSPLHF. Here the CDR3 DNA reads TGTGCCAGCAGCAACCGTGATGGCAGGGAGGGTTCACCCCTCCACTTT.

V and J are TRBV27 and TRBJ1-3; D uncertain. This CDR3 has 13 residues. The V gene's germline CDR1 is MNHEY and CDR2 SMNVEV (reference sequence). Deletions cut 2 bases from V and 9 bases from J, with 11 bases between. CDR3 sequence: CASSLVWGGTIYF. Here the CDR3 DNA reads TGTGCCAGCAGTTTAGTCTGGGGAGGCACCATATATTTT.

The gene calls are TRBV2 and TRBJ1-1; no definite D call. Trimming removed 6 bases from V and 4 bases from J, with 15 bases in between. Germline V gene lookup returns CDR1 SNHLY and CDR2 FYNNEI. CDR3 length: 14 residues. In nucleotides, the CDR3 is TGTGCCAGCAGATACGTTGGCTCCGTCACTGAAGCTTTCTTT. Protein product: CASRYVGSVTEAFF.

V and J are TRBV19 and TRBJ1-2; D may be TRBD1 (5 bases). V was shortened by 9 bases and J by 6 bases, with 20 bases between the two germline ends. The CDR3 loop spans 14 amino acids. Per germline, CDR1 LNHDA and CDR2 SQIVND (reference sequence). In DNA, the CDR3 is TGTGCCAGCCGACCCACCCCATCAGGGCATGGCTACACCTTC. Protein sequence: CASRPTPSGHGYTF.

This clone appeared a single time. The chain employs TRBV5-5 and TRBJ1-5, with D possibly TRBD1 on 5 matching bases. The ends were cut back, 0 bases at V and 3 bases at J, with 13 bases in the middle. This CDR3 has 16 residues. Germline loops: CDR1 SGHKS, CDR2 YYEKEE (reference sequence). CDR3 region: CASSLGATVTNQPQHF. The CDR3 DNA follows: TGTGCCAGCAGCTTGGGAGCGACAGTCACCAATCAGCCCCAGCATTTT.

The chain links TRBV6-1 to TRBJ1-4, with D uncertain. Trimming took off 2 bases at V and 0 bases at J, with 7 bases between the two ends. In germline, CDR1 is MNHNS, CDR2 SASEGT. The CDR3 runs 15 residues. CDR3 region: CASSESFATNEKLFF. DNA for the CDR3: TGTGCCAGCAGTGAAAGCTTTGCAACTAATGAAAAACTGTTTTTT.

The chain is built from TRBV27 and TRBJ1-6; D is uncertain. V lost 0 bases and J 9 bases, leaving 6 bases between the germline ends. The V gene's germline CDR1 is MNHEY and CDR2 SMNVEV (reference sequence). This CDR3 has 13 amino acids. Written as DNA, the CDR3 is TGTGCCAGCAGTTTATCGTTTAGTTCACCCCTCCACTTT. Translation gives CASSLSFSSPLHF.

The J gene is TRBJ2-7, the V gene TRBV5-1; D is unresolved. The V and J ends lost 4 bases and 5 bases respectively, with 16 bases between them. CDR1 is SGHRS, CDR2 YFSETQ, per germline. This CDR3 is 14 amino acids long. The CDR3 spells CASSLSKTVDEQYF. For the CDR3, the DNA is TGCGCCAGCAGCCTTAGCAAAACGGTCGACGAGCAGTACTTC.